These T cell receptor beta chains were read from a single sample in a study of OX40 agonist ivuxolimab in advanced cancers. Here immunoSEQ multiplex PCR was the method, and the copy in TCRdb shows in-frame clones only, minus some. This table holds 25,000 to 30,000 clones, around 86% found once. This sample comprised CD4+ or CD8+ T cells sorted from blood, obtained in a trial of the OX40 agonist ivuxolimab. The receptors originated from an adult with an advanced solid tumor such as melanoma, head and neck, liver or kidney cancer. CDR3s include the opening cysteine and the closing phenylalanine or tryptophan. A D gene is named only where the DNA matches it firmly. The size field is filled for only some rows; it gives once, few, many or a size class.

CDR3 DNA: TGTGCCAGCAGCTTTCCCGGGACAGGGTTAGTCGAGCAGTACTTC
CDR3 protein: CASSFPGTGLVEQYF
V gene: TRBV7-9
D gene: TRBD1
clone size: NA
J gene: TRBJ2-7

CDR3 DNA: TGTGCCAGCGGGGGGGCCTTGACAGATACGCAGTATTTT
CDR3 protein: CASGGALTDTQYF
V gene: TRBV11-1
D gene: NA
clone size: once
J gene: TRBJ2-3

CDR3 DNA: TGTGCCAGTAGTGGCCTGGCGTCCGTGACAGATACGCAGTATTTT
CDR3 protein: CASSGLASVTDTQYF
V gene: TRBV19
D gene: NA
clone size: NA
J gene: TRBJ2-3

CDR3 DNA: TGCGCCAGCAGCCAAGTTCACACAGGGTCGAACACCGGGGAGCTGTTTTTT
CDR3 protein: CASSQVHTGSNTGELFF
V gene: TRBV4-1
D gene: NA
clone size: once
J gene: TRBJ2-2

CDR3 DNA: TGTGCCAGCAGTGAATATATCGTATACTACGAGCAGTACTTC
CDR3 protein: CASSEYIVYYEQYF
V gene: TRBV6-1
D gene: NA
clone size: NA
J gene: TRBJ2-7

CDR3 DNA: TGTGCCAGCAGTCCACTGGGGGCGTACTATGGCTACACCTTC
CDR3 protein: CASSPLGAYYGYTF
V gene: TRBV6-5
D gene: NA
clone size: NA
J gene: TRBJ1-2

CDR3 DNA: TGTGCCAGCTCACCATTTAGGGTTGAGCAGTTCTTC
CDR3 protein: CASSPFRVEQFF
V gene: TRBV18
D gene: NA
clone size: once
J gene: TRBJ2-1

CDR3 DNA: TGTGCCAGCAGTGATTCGGGGGCAGATACGCAGTATTTT
CDR3 protein: CASSDSGADTQYF
V gene: TRBV6-4
D gene: NA
clone size: NA
J gene: TRBJ2-3

CDR3 DNA: TGTGCCAGTAGTATAGCCCCGAATCAGCCCCAGCATTTT
CDR3 protein: CASSIAPNQPQHF
V gene: TRBV19
D gene: NA
clone size: few
J gene: TRBJ1-5

CDR3 DNA: TGTGCCAGCAGTTTATACGCAGGGGGCGGCTATGGCTACACCTTC
CDR3 protein: CASSLYAGGGYGYTF
V gene: TRBV27
D gene: TRBD1
clone size: NA
J gene: TRBJ1-2

CDR3 DNA: TGCGCCAGCAGCCAGGGGAGCGAGACCGGGGAGCTGTTTTTT
CDR3 protein: CASSQGSETGELFF
V gene: TRBV4-1
D gene: NA
clone size: few
J gene: TRBJ2-2

CDR3 DNA: TGTGCCAGCAGCTTAGGGCAGGGGGAACAGCCCCAGCATTTT
CDR3 protein: CASSLGQGEQPQHF
V gene: TRBV7-9
D gene: TRBD1
clone size: NA
J gene: TRBJ1-5

CDR3 DNA: TGTGCCAGCAGTTTATCTCAGGGGGCATCCTACGAGCAGTACTTC
CDR3 protein: CASSLSQGASYEQYF
V gene: TRBV27
D gene: TRBD1
clone size: NA
J gene: TRBJ2-7

CDR3 DNA: TGTGCCAGCAGCTTGACAGGGGGCCCCGGGAGTAACACCGGGGAGCTGTTTTTT
CDR3 protein: CASSLTGGPGSNTGELFF
V gene: TRBV5-6
D gene: TRBD1
clone size: once
J gene: TRBJ2-2

CDR3 DNA: TGTGCCAGCAGTCCACGGGACATGTCCTACGAGCAGTACTTC
CDR3 protein: CASSPRDMSYEQYF
V gene: TRBV6-6
D gene: NA
clone size: NA
J gene: TRBJ2-7

CDR3 DNA: TGTGCCAGCAGCTTAGCGGGGGGAATGAACACTGAAGCTTTCTTT
CDR3 protein: CASSLAGGMNTEAFF
V gene: TRBV7-6
D gene: NA
clone size: NA
J gene: TRBJ1-1

CDR3 DNA: TGTGCCCGCAGCAGGGAGGGTACGAGCACAGATACGCAGTATTTT
CDR3 protein: CARSREGTSTDTQYF
V gene: TRBV30
D gene: TRBD2
clone size: NA
J gene: TRBJ2-3

CDR3 DNA: TGTGCCAGCAGCGTAGGGACAGGGATTAACTATGGCTACACCTTC
CDR3 protein: CASSVGTGINYGYTF
V gene: TRBV6-1
D gene: TRBD1
clone size: NA
J gene: TRBJ1-2

CDR3 DNA: TGTGCCACCAGCAGACCTTATGACAGTCAGGGACTAGGGGGGGCCAACGTCCTGACTTTC
CDR3 protein: CATSRPYDSQGLGGANVLTF
V gene: TRBV15
D gene: TRBD2
clone size: NA
J gene: TRBJ2-6

CDR3 DNA: TGTGCCAGTACTGTGTGGGTTGGGCGAGAAGCTTTCTTT
CDR3 protein: CASTVWVGREAFF
V gene: TRBV19
D gene: NA
clone size: once
J gene: TRBJ1-1

CDR3 DNA: TGTGCCAGTAGTGGCAGCCGAATGGATCAGCCCCAGCATTTT
CDR3 protein: CASSGSRMDQPQHF
V gene: TRBV19
D gene: NA
clone size: NA
J gene: TRBJ1-5

CDR3 DNA: TGTGCCAGCAGCTTGGGTTACAATGAGCAGTTCTTC
CDR3 protein: CASSLGYNEQFF
V gene: TRBV28
D gene: NA
clone size: NA
J gene: TRBJ2-1

CDR3 DNA: TGTGCCAGCAGCCCTCCGGACAGGGAATCCTACGAGCAGTACTTC
CDR3 protein: CASSPPDRESYEQYF
V gene: TRBV9
D gene: TRBD1
clone size: NA
J gene: TRBJ2-7

CDR3 DNA: TGTGCCAGCAGCATGTGGGGAGAGACCCAGTACTTC
CDR3 protein: CASSMWGETQYF
V gene: TRBV5-5
D gene: NA
clone size: NA
J gene: TRBJ2-5

CDR3 DNA: TGTGCCAGCACCCTGGGGGGGACGATAGAAGATACGCAGTATTTT
CDR3 protein: CASTLGGTIEDTQYF
V gene: TRBV7-3
D gene: TRBD2
clone size: NA
J gene: TRBJ2-3